Following are 5 T cell receptor beta chains from one sample sequenced in a study of graft-versus-host responses after intestinal transplantation. Their specific antigens are unknown. Libraries were prepared by immunoSEQ multiplex PCR; TCRdb keeps only in-frame clonotypes and omits some of them. Found here are tens of thousands of clones, 80% to 90% of them singletons; the top ten hold 0.5% to 0.7%. Sequences were derived from unstimulated CD4+ T cells sorted from spleen or lymph node cells, sampled before transplant. The receptors were gathered from a human donor who was the organ donor for an intestinal transplant.

The chain's CDR3 is CASRVTGTAGELFF. The DNA for the CDR3 is TGTGCCAGTAGAGTGACAGGGACGGCCGGGGAGCTGTTTTTT. V gene TRBV19 combines with J gene TRBJ2-2; TRBD1 agrees at 7 bases. The CDR3 is 14 residues long. The trim removed 6 bases at V and 6 bases at J, leaving 7 bases unmatched. Germline V CDR1 and CDR2: LNHDA, SQIVND (reference sequence).

V is TRBV6-1 and J is TRBJ1-1; tentative D call: TRBD1 (6 bases). Trimming removed 3 bases from V and 6 bases from J, with 17 bases in between. CDR1 is MNHNS, CDR2 SASEGT, per germline. The CDR3 loop spans 15 amino acids. The CDR3 is CASSEALWGGPEAFF. Here the CDR3 DNA reads TGTGCCAGCAGTGAGGCCCTTTGGGGGGGGCCTGAAGCTTTCTTT.

The chain couples TRBV10-3 to TRBJ1-4, with 7 bases fitting TRBD1. V lost 0 bases and J lost 10; bases outside the gene matches: 20. CDR1 is ENHRY and CDR2 is SYGVKD in the germline V gene. CDR3 length: 19 amino acids. The CDR3 here is CAISESVSHIRQGEGKLFF. CDR3 bases: TGTGCCATCAGTGAGTCGGTCTCGCATATCAGACAGGGTGAAGGAAAACTGTTTTTT.

The genes are TRBV19 and TRBJ2-3, with a possible D match to TRBD1 (6 bases). Germline-derived CDR1 and CDR2 are LNHDA and SQIVND (reference sequence). Between the trimmed V and J ends, which lost 4 bases and 1 base, there was a span of 12 bases. This CDR3 comprises 15 residues. The CDR3 is CASSSRGRGTDTQYF. The CDR3 coding sequence is TGTGCCAGTAGTAGTAGGGGGAGAGGCACAGATACGCAGTATTTT.

This sequence joins TRBV19 and TRBJ2-7, with 9 bases matching TRBD2. The V segment lost 9 bases and the J segment 5 bases; nucleotides outside the gene matches: 11. This CDR3 is built from 14 residues. Germline-derived CDR1 and CDR2 are LNHDA and SQIVND (reference sequence). The CDR3 reads CASHLSGSNDEQYF. The CDR3 coding sequence is TGTGCCAGCCACCTTAGCGGGAGTAACGACGAGCAGTACTTC.